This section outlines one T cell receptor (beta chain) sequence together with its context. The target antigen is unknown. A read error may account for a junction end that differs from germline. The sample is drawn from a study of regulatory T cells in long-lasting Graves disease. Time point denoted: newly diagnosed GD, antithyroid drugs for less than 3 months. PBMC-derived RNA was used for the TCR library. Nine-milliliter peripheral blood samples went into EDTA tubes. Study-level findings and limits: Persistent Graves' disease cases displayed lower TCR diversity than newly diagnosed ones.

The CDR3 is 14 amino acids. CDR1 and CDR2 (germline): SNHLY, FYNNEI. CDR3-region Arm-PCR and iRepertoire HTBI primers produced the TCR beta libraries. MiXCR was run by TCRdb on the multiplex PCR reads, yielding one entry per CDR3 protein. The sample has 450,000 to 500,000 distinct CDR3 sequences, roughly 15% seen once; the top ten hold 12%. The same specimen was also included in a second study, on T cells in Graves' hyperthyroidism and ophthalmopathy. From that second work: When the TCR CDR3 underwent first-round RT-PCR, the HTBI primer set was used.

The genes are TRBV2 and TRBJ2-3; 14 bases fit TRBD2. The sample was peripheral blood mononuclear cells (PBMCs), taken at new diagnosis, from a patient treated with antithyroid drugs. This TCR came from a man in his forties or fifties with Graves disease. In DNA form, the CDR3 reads TGTACCAGCAGTGGGACTAGCGGGGGAGATACGCAGTATTTT. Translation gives CTSSGTSGGDTQYF.